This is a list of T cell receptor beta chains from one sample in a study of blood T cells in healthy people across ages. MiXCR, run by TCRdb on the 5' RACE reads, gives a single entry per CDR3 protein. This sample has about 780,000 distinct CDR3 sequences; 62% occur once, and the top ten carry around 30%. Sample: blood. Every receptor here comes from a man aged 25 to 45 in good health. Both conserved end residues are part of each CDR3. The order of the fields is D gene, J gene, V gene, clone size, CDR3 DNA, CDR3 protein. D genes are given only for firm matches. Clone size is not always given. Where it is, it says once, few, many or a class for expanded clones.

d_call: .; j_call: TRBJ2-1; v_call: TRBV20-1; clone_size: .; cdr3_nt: TGCAGTGCTATTAATAGGGGCAATGAGCAGTTCTTC; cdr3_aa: CSAINRGNEQFF
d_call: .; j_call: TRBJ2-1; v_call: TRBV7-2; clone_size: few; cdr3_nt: TGTGCCAGCAGCTTAGTCGTGCGGCGGCGGAATTACAATGAGCAGTTCTTC; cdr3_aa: CASSLVVRRRNYNEQFF
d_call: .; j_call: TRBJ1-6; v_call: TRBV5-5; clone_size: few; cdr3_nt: TGTGCCAGCAGTTTTACCCGCGGCAGGGTGGATTCACCCCTCCACTTT; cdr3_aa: CASSFTRGRVDSPLHF
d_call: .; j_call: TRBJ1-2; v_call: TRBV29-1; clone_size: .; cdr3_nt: TGCAGCGTTGATTCCGGGCGGGAGTCCCCCCCCAATGGCTACACCTTC; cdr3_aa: CSVDSGRESPPNGYTF
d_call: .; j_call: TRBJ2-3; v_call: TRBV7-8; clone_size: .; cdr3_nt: TGTGCCAGCAGCACTAAGCGGGTGATCACAGATACGCAGTATTTT; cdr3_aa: CASSTKRVITDTQYF
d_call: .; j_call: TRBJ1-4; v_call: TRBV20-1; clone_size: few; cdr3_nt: TGCAGTGCTGCCGGGACTTATAATGAAAAACTGTTTTTT; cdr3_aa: CSAAGTYNEKLFF
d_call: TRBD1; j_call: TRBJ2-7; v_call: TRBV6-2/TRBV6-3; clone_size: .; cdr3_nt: TGTGCCAGCACCCCCGGTGGACAGGGAAGCTACGAGCAGTACTTC; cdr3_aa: CASTPGGQGSYEQYF
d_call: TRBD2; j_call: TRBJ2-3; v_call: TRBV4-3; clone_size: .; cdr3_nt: TGCGCCAGCAGCCAAGATGGGAGACTAGCCGCAGATACGCAGTATTTT; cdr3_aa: CASSQDGRLAADTQYF
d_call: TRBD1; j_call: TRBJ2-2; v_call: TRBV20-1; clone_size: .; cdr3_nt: TGCAGTGCTTCGGGACAGGGGAACACCGGGGAGCTGTTTTTT; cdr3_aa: CSASGQGNTGELFF
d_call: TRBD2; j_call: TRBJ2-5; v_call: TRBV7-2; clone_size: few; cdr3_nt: TGTGCCAGCAGCTTATTAGCGGGGGGGCGCGAGACCCAGTACTTC; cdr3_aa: CASSLLAGGRETQYF
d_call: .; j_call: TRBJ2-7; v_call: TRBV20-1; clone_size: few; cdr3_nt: TGCAGTGCTAGAGGTGACGGTTCCTACGAGCAGTACTTC; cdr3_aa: CSARGDGSYEQYF